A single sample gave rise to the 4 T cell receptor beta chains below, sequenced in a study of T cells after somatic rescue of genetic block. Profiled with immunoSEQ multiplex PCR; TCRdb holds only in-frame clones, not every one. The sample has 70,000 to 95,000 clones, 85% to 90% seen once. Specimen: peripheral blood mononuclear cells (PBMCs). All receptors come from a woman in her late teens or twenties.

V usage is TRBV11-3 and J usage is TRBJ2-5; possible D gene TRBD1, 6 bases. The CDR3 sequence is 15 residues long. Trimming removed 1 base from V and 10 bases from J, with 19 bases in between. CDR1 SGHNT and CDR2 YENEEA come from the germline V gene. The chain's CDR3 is CASSLGGPGVRIQYF. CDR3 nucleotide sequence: TGTGCCAGCAGCTTAGGGGGGCCCGGAGTGAGAATCCAGTACTTC.

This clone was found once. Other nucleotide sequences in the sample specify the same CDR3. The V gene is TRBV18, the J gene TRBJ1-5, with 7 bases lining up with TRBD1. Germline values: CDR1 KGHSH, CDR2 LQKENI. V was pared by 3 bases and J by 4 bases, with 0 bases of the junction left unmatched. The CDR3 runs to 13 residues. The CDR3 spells CASSPGQNQPQHF. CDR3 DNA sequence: TGTGCCAGCTCACCGGGACAGAATCAGCCCCAGCATTTT.

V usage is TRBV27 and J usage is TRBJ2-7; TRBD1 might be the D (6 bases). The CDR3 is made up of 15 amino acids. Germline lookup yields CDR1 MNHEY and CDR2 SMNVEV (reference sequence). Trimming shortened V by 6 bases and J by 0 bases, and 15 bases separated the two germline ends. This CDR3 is CASSPGQFSSYEQYF. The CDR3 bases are TGTGCCAGCAGCCCAGGACAGTTCAGCTCCTACGAGCAGTACTTC.

CDR3 loop: CASSLGGPDPDTQYF. The DNA for the CDR3 is TGCGCCAGCAGCTTGGGTGGGCCAGACCCAGATACGCAGTATTTT. J is TRBJ2-3 and V is TRBV5-1; D unresolved. The CDR3 has 15 amino acids. Germline assignment: CDR1 SGHRS and CDR2 YFSETQ. Trimming took off 0 bases at V and 4 bases at J, with 12 bases between the two ends.